A single sample gave rise to the 28 T cell receptor beta chains below, sequenced in a study of shared clonotypes between healthy human individuals. Method: immunoSEQ multiplex PCR; TCRdb's copy keeps in-frame clones and lacks some. Of around 700,000 clones in the sample, around 73% were seen once. Material: memory CD4+ T cells sorted from blood. The subset is: CD45RA-negative fraction. All receptors derive from a woman aged 25 to 39 in good health.

The rearrangement uses TRBV28 and TRBJ1-4, with D unclear. The ends were cut back, 3 bases at V and 4 bases at J, with 9 bases in the middle. Germline V lookup: CDR1 MDHEN, CDR2 SYDVKM. The CDR3 extends over 14 amino acids. As DNA, the CDR3 is TGTGCCAGCAGTTTGAGAGGGTATAATGAAAAACTGTTTTTT. Encoded protein: CASSLRGYNEKLFF.

The rearrangement links TRBV2 to TRBJ2-5, with TRBD2 matching over 7 bases. The end of the DNA is better explained by TRBJ2-7, so the J call may be wrong. CDR3 length equals 15 residues. CDR1 SNHLY and CDR2 FYNNEI come from the germline V gene. The CDR3 spells CASRTGTKISYEQYF. The DNA for the CDR3 is TGTGCCAGCAGAACCGGGACTAAAATTTCCTACGAGCAGTACTTC.

J is TRBJ2-5 and V is TRBV19; a weak D match, TRBD1 (6 bases). Deletions cut 6 bases from V and 4 bases from J, with 12 bases between. The CDR3 is 13 residues long. From germline, CDR1 is LNHDA and CDR2 SQIVND (reference sequence). The CDR3 DNA reads as TGTGCCAGTAGCGGGACACCCAGAGAGACCCAGTACTTC. Its translation: CASSGTPRETQYF.

This chain joins TRBV6-5 and TRBJ1-2; 7 bases match TRBD1. The V gene's germline CDR1 is MNHEY and CDR2 SVGAGI. V trimming: 5 bases; J trimming: 4 bases; junction bases outside the gene matches: 7. The CDR3 runs 14 residues. CDR3 residues: CASSLRQGLYGYTF. CDR3 DNA sequence: TGTGCCAGCAGTCTGAGACAGGGACTCTATGGCTACACCTTC.

This chain connects TRBV6-6 to TRBJ2-1; the D gene is possibly TRBD1 (6 bases). The CDR3 runs 12 residues. Trimming pared 5 bases from V and 10 bases from J, leaving 12 bases between. Germline CDR1 MNHNY, CDR2 SVGAGI (reference sequence). The CDR3 reads CASSKETGEQFF. For the CDR3, the DNA is TGTGCCAGCAGTAAAGAAACAGGGGAGCAGTTCTTC.

This clone showed up just a few times. The chain couples TRBV6-5 to TRBJ2-5; D is ambiguous. Trimming shortened V by 2 bases and J by 5 bases, and 6 bases separated the two germline ends. CDR3 size: 12 residues. The V gene's germline CDR1 is MNHEY and CDR2 SVGAGI. CDR3 residues: CASSYRFETQYF. In DNA form, the CDR3 reads TGTGCCAGCAGTTACCGGTTTGAGACCCAGTACTTC.

The chain is built from TRBV5-4 and TRBJ2-5, with D possibly matching TRBD1 (6 bases). V was pared by 2 bases and J by 2 bases, with 13 bases between. The CDR3 contains 15 residues. Germline assignment: CDR1 SGHNT and CDR2 YYREEE (reference sequence). Here the CDR3 DNA reads TGTGCCAGCAGCTTCCCCACAGGGAATCAAGAGACCCAGTACTTC. Its translation is CASSFPTGNQETQYF.

J is TRBJ2-1 and V is TRBV19; the D is unclear. V lost 3 bases to trimming and J lost 6 bases, with 9 bases between them. The CDR3 loop spans 13 amino acids. Germline V CDR1 and CDR2: LNHDA, SQIVND (reference sequence). The CDR3 protein is CASSIVSSNEQFF. The CDR3 DNA is TGTGCCAGTAGTATCGTCTCGTCCAATGAGCAGTTCTTC.

The V call is TRBV15, the J call TRBJ1-4; a possible D gene is TRBD1 (5 bases). Trimming removed 6 bases at V and 3 bases at J, with 14 bases between. The CDR3 extends over 15 amino acids. CDR1 LNHNV and CDR2 YYDKDF come from the germline V gene (reference sequence). The CDR3 nucleotides are TGTGCCACCAGAAGATCCAGGGTCGCTAATGAAAAACTGTTTTTT. Protein sequence: CATRRSRVANEKLFF.

The chain carries TRBV5-6 and TRBJ2-3; D not certain. CDR3 length: 13 residues. Germline assignment: CDR1 SGHDT and CDR2 YYEEEE. Trimming pared 2 bases from V and 5 bases from J, leaving 9 bases between. Here the CDR3 reads CASSLYTGDTQYF. CDR3 DNA: TGTGCCAGCAGCTTATACACGGGAGATACGCAGTATTTT.

The genes are TRBV28 and TRBJ1-5; 8 nucleotides match TRBD1. The V gene end was trimmed by 3 bases and the J gene end by 5 bases; junction bases not matched to a gene: 3. Per the germline V gene, CDR1 is MDHEN and CDR2 is SYDVKM. The CDR3 totals 14 residues. The chain's CDR3 is CASSFLTGDQPQHF. CDR3 nucleotides: TGTGCCAGCAGTTTCCTGACAGGGGATCAGCCCCAGCATTTT.

This clone has just a few counts. The identical CDR3 is also encoded by other nucleotide sequences in the sample. The V and J genes are TRBV7-2 and TRBJ2-5, with D hard to call. Per the germline V gene, CDR1 is SGHTA and CDR2 is FQGNSA. V was trimmed by 1 base and J by 5 bases, leaving 8 bases between them. The CDR3 runs to 13 residues. The chain's CDR3 is CASSLGLGETQYF. The CDR3 region has the DNA TGTGCCAGCAGCTTAGGGCTAGGCGAGACCCAGTACTTC.

The table lists this clone with a count of one. This CDR3 reads CAWSGGTGNTEAFF. Written as DNA, the CDR3 is TGTGCCTGGAGCGGTGGGACAGGGAACACTGAAGCTTTCTTT. This chain connects TRBV30 to TRBJ1-1, with 8 bases aligning to TRBD1. Germline-derived CDR1 and CDR2 are GTSNPN and SVGIG (reference sequence). Trimming took 3 bases from V and 1 from J; bases not matched to a gene: 4. The CDR3 extends over 14 amino acids.

The rearrangement uses TRBV5-1 and TRBJ1-4; D possibly corresponds to TRBD1 (6 bases). Germline V gene sequence: CDR1 SGHRS, CDR2 YFSETQ. The CDR3 is made up of 15 amino acids. Trimming removed 0 bases at V and 7 bases at J, with 13 bases between. The CDR3 spells CASSLGNRDAEKLFF. CDR3 DNA sequence: TGCGCCAGCAGCTTGGGCAACAGGGACGCTGAAAAACTGTTTTTT.

J is TRBJ1-4 and V is TRBV6-1; weak D call: TRBD1 (5 bases). CDR1 is MNHNS, CDR2 SASEGT, per germline. Trimming stripped 1 base from V and 7 bases from J, with 7 bases between. The CDR3 is made up of 13 amino acids. The CDR3 reads CASSEGDVEKLFF. For the CDR3, the DNA is TGTGCCAGCAGTGAAGGGGACGTTGAAAAACTGTTTTTT.

This clone came up once. The rearrangement joins TRBV5-6 to TRBJ1-2; 7 nucleotides match TRBD1. This CDR3 region has 14 residues. Germline CDR1 and CDR2: SGHDT and YYEEEE. The J segment lost 4 bases and the V segment lost 0 bases, leaving 3 bases of the junction unmatched. As DNA, the CDR3 is TGTGCCAGCAGCTTGGTGGACAGGCCCTATGGCTACACCTTC. Its protein is CASSLVDRPYGYTF.

The chain recombines TRBV5-1 with TRBJ2-5, with D uncertain. V gave up 1 base and J gave up 4 bases, with 8 bases separating them. Germline V gene data show CDR1 as SGHRS and CDR2 as YFSETQ. This CDR3 contains 13 residues. Written as DNA, the CDR3 is TGCGCCAGCAGCTTGAGGACCAGAGAGACCCAGTACTTC. Protein product: CASSLRTRETQYF.

This clone was seen a single time. The chain has TRBV28 and TRBJ2-7; 14 nucleotides line up with TRBD2. The CDR3 is 19 amino acids. The germline V gene encodes CDR1 MDHEN and CDR2 SYDVKM. The V and J ends lost 4 bases and 2 bases, in that order; junction bases with no gene match: 13. The DNA for the CDR3 is TGTGCCAGCAGTTCGTCTGGACTAGCGGGAGGCTATCTTCCCTACGAGCAGTACTTC. It specifies CASSSSGLAGGYLPYEQYF.

The V and J genes are TRBV19 and TRBJ1-2, with TRBD1 as a possible D gene (6 bases). V lost 6 bases to trimming and J lost 0 bases, with 17 bases between them. Germline V gives CDR1 LNHDA, CDR2 SQIVND (reference sequence). There are 16 residues in the CDR3. The DNA of the CDR3 is TGTGCCAGTAGCGGGGTACGAAGGGACACTAACTATGGCTACACCTTC. The encoded protein is CASSGVRRDTNYGYTF. Full variable domain (outside the CDR3, taken from reference TRBV19 and TRBJ1-2): DGGITQSPKYLFRKEGQNVTLSCEQNLNHDAMYWYRQDPGQGLRLIYYSQIVNDFQKGDIAEGYSVSREKKESFPLTVTSAQKNPTAFYLCASSGVRRDTNYGYTFGSGTRLTVV.

This chain joins TRBV2 and TRBJ2-7, with 7 positions matching TRBD2. V shed 5 bases and J 0 bases; nucleotides not matched to a gene: 1. Per germline, CDR1 SNHLY and CDR2 FYNNEI. The length of the CDR3 is 13 residues. The CDR3 coding sequence is TGTGCCAGCAGTCGCGGGAGCTCCTACGAGCAGTACTTC. Its protein is CASSRGSSYEQYF.

This clone was observed a few times. The V gene is TRBV7-9, the J gene TRBJ1-2; 10 bases map to TRBD1. CDR3 length: 13 residues. Germline lookup yields CDR1 SEHNR and CDR2 FQNEAQ (reference sequence). The V segment lost 6 bases and the J segment 4 bases; nucleotides outside the gene matches: 2. The CDR3 spells CASRTGGGYGYTF. CDR3 bases: TGTGCCAGCAGGACAGGGGGCGGCTATGGCTACACCTTC.

CDR3 sequence reads: CASSLLTAGGQGYTEAFF. The CDR3 coding sequence is TGTGCCAGCTCACTACTAACAGCAGGGGGACAGGGCTACACTGAAGCTTTCTTT. The chain employs TRBV18 and TRBJ1-1; TRBD1 aligns across 9 bases. Germline CDR1 is KGHSH and CDR2 is LQKENI. The CDR3 has 18 residues. V shed 4 bases, J shed 3 bases, and the junction held 15 bases outside the gene matches.

V is TRBV27 and J is TRBJ2-5; D is uncertain. V lost 2 bases, J lost 1 base, and 14 bases lay in between. This CDR3 has 16 amino acids. In germline, CDR1 is MNHEY, CDR2 SMNVEV (reference sequence). The CDR3 sequence: CASSLPRSSVQETQYF. CDR3 coding DNA: TGTGCCAGCAGTTTACCACGCTCTTCCGTCCAAGAGACCCAGTACTTC.

The chain links TRBV5-4 to TRBJ2-5; D perhaps matches TRBD1 (6 bases). There are 13 residues in the CDR3. V dropped 5 bases and J dropped 5 bases, with 13 bases sitting between them. In germline, CDR1 is SGHNT, CDR2 YYREEE (reference sequence). The CDR3 bases are TGTGCCAGCAGACTCAGGGGTGGGGAGACCCAGTACTTC. Translation gives CASRLRGGETQYF.

The CDR3 DNA reads TGTGCCAGCAGCTTACGGGGACACTTAAACACAGATACGCAGTATTTT. Protein: CASSLRGHLNTDTQYF. The genes are TRBV7-2 and TRBJ2-3; weak D call: TRBD1 (6 bases). V shed 2 bases and J shed 2 bases, with 14 bases lying between them. The germline gives CDR1 SGHTA, CDR2 FQGNSA. The CDR3 is made up of 16 amino acids. Full variable domain (missing parts from reference TRBV7-2 and TRBJ2-3): GAGVSQSPSNKVTEKGKDVELRCDPISGHTALYWYRQSLGQGLEFLIYFQGNSAPDKSGLPSDRFSAERTGGSVSTLTIQRTQQEDSAVYLCASSLRGHLNTDTQYFGPGTRLTVL.

This rearrangement joins TRBV18 to TRBJ1-1; D unclear. The CDR3 sequence is 14 residues long. Germline values: CDR1 KGHSH, CDR2 LQKENI. Trimming took off 3 bases at V and 0 bases at J, with 8 bases between the two ends. For the CDR3, the DNA is TGTGCCAGCTCACCGTCGCGGATGAACACTGAAGCTTTCTTT. It encodes CASSPSRMNTEAFF.

The V call is TRBV6-6, the J call TRBJ1-1, with D unclear. The V end was cut by 4 bases, the J end by 4 bases, with 13 bases between. Germline V lookup: CDR1 MNHNY, CDR2 SVGAGI (reference sequence). The CDR3 extends over 14 amino acids. CDR3 in amino acids: CASSSPREGTEAFF. The CDR3 DNA reads as TGTGCCAGCAGTTCCCCTCGGGAGGGCACTGAAGCTTTCTTT.

This clone was observed once. The CDR3 loop is CSASGTGGYEAFF. In DNA, the CDR3 is TGCAGCGCCTCTGGGACAGGGGGCTATGAAGCTTTCTTT. The V and J genes are TRBV29-1 and TRBJ1-1; 12 nucleotides match TRBD1. V lost 7 bases, J lost 7 bases, and 7 bases stayed unmatched. The CDR3 extends over 13 amino acids. The V gene's germline CDR1 is SQVTM and CDR2 ANQGSEA.